These 4 T cell receptor beta chains came from one sample sequenced in a study of blood T cell repertoires in COVID-19. Produced via immunoSEQ multiplex PCR; TCRdb's table is partial and in-frame only. The repertoire has fewer than 65,000 clones, around 91% of them found once; the top ten carry more than 15%. Sequencing used peripheral blood. The receptors stem from a woman aged 55-69 years with COVID-19, enrolled during active disease.

J is TRBJ2-4 and V is TRBV18; 7 bases line up with TRBD2. The CDR3 length is 12 residues. Trimming took 5 bases from V and 6 from J; bases not matched to a gene: 1. Germline V gene lookup returns CDR1 KGHSH and CDR2 LQKENI. CDR3 nucleotides: TGTGCCAGCTCAGGGGAGGGAAACATTCAGTACTTC. The encoded protein is CASSGEGNIQYF.

J is TRBJ2-3 and V is TRBV10-3, with 8 bases identical to TRBD2. This CDR3 is 15 amino acids long. The germline CDR1 and CDR2 sequences are ENHRY and SYGVKD. Trimming took 6 bases from V and 2 from J; bases not matched to a gene: 7. The CDR3 reads CAIREREISTDTQYF. The CDR3 DNA follows: TGTGCCATCAGGGAGCGGGAGATCTCCACAGATACGCAGTATTTT.

This clone was seen only once. The rearrangement links TRBV5-6 to TRBJ1-3; tentative D call: TRBD1 (5 bases). Germline values: CDR1 SGHDT, CDR2 YYEEEE. Trimming cost V 0 bases and J 4 bases, with 14 bases left between them. There are 16 residues in the CDR3. The CDR3 protein is CASSLDFGGAGNTIYF. The CDR3, as DNA: TGTGCCAGCAGCTTGGACTTTGGAGGGGCAGGAAACACCATATATTTT.

The gene calls are TRBV9 and TRBJ1-6; possible D gene TRBD1, 6 bases. This CDR3 spans 15 amino acids. V was trimmed by 4 bases and J by 9 bases, leaving 17 bases between them. Germline V gene sequence: CDR1 SGDLS, CDR2 YYNGEE. The CDR3 region has the DNA TGTGCCAGCAGCTATCCACAGGGTGTAACTTCACCCCTCCACTTT. Translation gives CASSYPQGVTSPLHF.